The text below deals with one T cell receptor (beta chain). The entry originates in a study of T-cell memory formation after mild COVID-19. TCRdb reanalysed the 5' RACE reads using MiXCR and keeps one entry per CDR3 protein. The data contain about 120,000 distinct CDR3 sequences, about 15% of them singletons. CDR3 length: 15 residues. The ends lost 2 bases at V and 4 bases at J; junction bases unmatched: 2. Germline CDR1 reads SGHTA; CDR2 reads FQGNSA. The chain links TRBV7-2 to TRBJ2-1; 10 bases line up with TRBD2. The specimen sequenced was PBMCs or a T cell subset sorted from them (not recorded which). This clonotype originated in an adult woman who had mild COVID-19 (a few samples of this study predate the infection). Cell type and time point are not known. The CDR3 region is CASSLTSGEYNEQFF. DNA for the CDR3: TGTGCCAGCAGCTTAACTAGCGGGGAGTACAATGAGCAGTTCTTC.